This passage covers 8 T cell receptor beta chains from one sample sequenced in a study of molecular identifiers for immune sequencing clone quantification. MiXCR was run by TCRdb on the PCR reads, yielding one entry per CDR3 protein. The data hold about half a million distinct CDR3 sequences, with under 30% observed a single time. Specimen: naive CD8+ T cells from blood, with Jurkat cell RNA spiked in. Subset in this sample: FACS-sorted CD8+CD4-CCR7+CD45RA+ naive T cells. The origin of the receptors is a human donor in good health. Some libraries in this study had Jurkat cell RNA spiked in.

The chain has TRBV7-2 and TRBJ2-7; 16 bases agree with TRBD2. The CDR3 has 19 amino acids. The J segment lost 1 base and the V segment lost 5 bases, leaving 11 bases of the junction unmatched. Germline V gene data show CDR1 as SGHTA and CDR2 as FQGNSA. Here the CDR3 reads CASSTGTSGRAPVSYEQYF. CDR3 sequence (DNA): TGTGCCAGCAGCACCGGGACTAGCGGGAGGGCCCCCGTATCCTACGAGCAGTACTTC.

Concerning this clonotype itself: It may be a read error: a sequence one base away is much more abundant. No conserved phenylalanine or tryptophan ends this CDR3, so it is likely a read error. V and J are TRBV23-1 and TRBJ2-5; D uncertain. TRBV23-1 is classed as an ORF, of uncertain function. Trimming took 7 bases from V and 5 from J, leaving 20 bases between them. The CDR3 contains 15 residues. CDR3 nucleotide sequence: TGCGCCAGCACCCCCCCGGACCCTAAAGCGGAGACCCAGTACATC. Translation: CASTPPDPKAETQYI.

The chain uses TRBV30 and TRBJ2-5; a weak D match, TRBD1 (7 bases). With 2 bases removed from V and 4 bases from J, the gap between germline ends came to 20 bases. The CDR3 consists of 16 residues. The germline V gene encodes CDR1 GTSNPN and CDR2 SVGIG (reference sequence). CDR3 sequence (DNA): TGTGCCTGGAGTTGGCGGGACAGCCCGATGGGAGAGACCCAGTACTTC. It translates to CAWSWRDSPMGETQYF.

This clonotype has just a few counts. This chain uses TRBV5-6 with TRBJ2-2; D may be TRBD1 (5 bases). V gave up 1 base and J gave up 10 bases, with 14 bases separating them. The CDR3 has 14 amino acids. The germline gives CDR1 SGHDT, CDR2 YYEEEE. Written as DNA, the CDR3 is TGTGCCAGCAGCTTGAGGGGTTATGGAGTGGAGCTGTTTTTT. Translation: CASSLRGYGVELFF.

V gene TRBV2 combines with J gene TRBJ2-3; the match to TRBD2 covers 13 bases. Trimming took 4 bases from V and 2 from J; bases not matched to a gene: 6. The CDR3 is made up of 17 amino acids. CDR1 is SNHLY, CDR2 FYNNEI, per germline. The CDR3 protein is CASSAWTSGRVTDTQYF. DNA for the CDR3: TGTGCCAGCAGTGCCTGGACTAGCGGGAGAGTCACAGATACGCAGTATTTT.

The chain recombines TRBV6-2 or TRBV6-3 with TRBJ2-7; 8 nucleotides match TRBD1. The CDR3 loop spans 14 amino acids. Germline V gene data show CDR1 as MNHEY and CDR2 as SVGEGT. V gave up 6 bases and J gave up 5 bases; unmatched junction bases: 9. DNA for the CDR3: TGTGCCAGCAGAATCAGGGGGCTGATTGACGAGCAGTACTTC. This encodes CASRIRGLIDEQYF.

This clonotype was seen at least ten times. The chain employs TRBV4-3 and TRBJ2-7, with TRBD2 as a possible D gene (5 bases). CDR3 length: 15 amino acids. Between the trimmed V and J ends, which lost 8 bases and 2 bases, there was a span of 19 bases. Looked up from germline, CDR1 is LGHNA and CDR2 is YSLEER. CDR3 in DNA: TGCGCCAGCTCCCAAGAGGGCGTAAGAACCTACGAGCAGTACTTC. Translation: CASSQEGVRTYEQYF.

Points on this clonotype: A read error is possible here, since a much larger clone lies one base away. The CDR3 does not close with the conserved phenylalanine or tryptophan, likely indicating a read error. This chain joins TRBV12-3 or TRBV12-4 and TRBJ2-7; D is undetermined. V was clipped by 6 bases and J by 3 bases, with 18 bases between them. This CDR3 spans 15 amino acids. As DNA, the CDR3 is TGTGCCAGCAGCCACTTGGACGCGGCCAACTACGAGCAGTACCTC. Its translation is CASSHLDAANYEQYL.